Below, 28 T cell receptor beta chains from the same sample are listed, as sequenced in a study of cytomegalovirus exposure and HLA in healthy donors (TCRdb year 2017). Library preparation employed the immunoSEQ multiplex PCR assay. For the multiplex PCR, a mixture combining 60 forward primers for TCR Vbeta segments and 13 reverse primers for TCR Jbeta segments was used. TCRdb re-hosts the immuneACCESS table, in-frame sequences only. Its copies lack some clones; in the studies checked, an unresolved V gene accounts for under half of them, and the cause for the rest is not known. The sample contains about 86,000 clones, approximately 81% of them found a single time. Together, the top ten hold approximately 5.7% of the sample. The sequenced material came from PBMCs. The receptor source for this set is a woman in her 50s in good health and CMV-seropositive.

This clone was seen once. The CDR3 reads CASSPGGNYGYTF. CDR3 sequence (DNA): TGTGCCAGCAGCCCAGGGGGCAACTATGGCTACACCTTC. The chain employs TRBV6-1 and TRBJ1-2, with TRBD1 identical over 8 bases. Trimming removed 6 bases from V and 2 bases from J; junction bases left unmatched: 2. In germline, CDR1 is MNHNS, CDR2 SASEGT. This CDR3 region has 13 residues.

The chain links TRBV5-1 to TRBJ2-7; D may be TRBD2 (5 bases). This CDR3 comprises 16 residues. Germline V lookup: CDR1 SGHRS, CDR2 YFSETQ. V was pared by 4 bases and J by 2 bases, with 19 bases between. CDR3 coding DNA: TGCGCCAGCAGCCCGAGGGCTGGGCCGAACGCCTACGAGCAGTACTTC. It yields the protein CASSPRAGPNAYEQYF. The complete variable domain, with remaining parts taken from reference TRBV5-1 and TRBJ2-7, reads KAGVTQTPRYLIKTRGQQVTLSCSPISGHRSVSWYQQTPGQGLQFLFEYFSETQRNKGNFPGRFSGRQFSNSRSEMNVSTLELGDSALYLCASSPRAGPNAYEQYFGPGTRLTVT.

The rearrangement uses TRBV19 and TRBJ1-5; D gene unclear. The CDR3 runs to 13 residues. V gave up 0 bases and J gave up 7 bases, with 7 bases separating them. CDR1 and CDR2 from the germline V gene are LNHDA and SQIVND (reference sequence). The CDR3 DNA is TGTGCCAGTAGTATAGATCCCGGGCAGCCCCAGCATTTT. Its protein is CASSIDPGQPQHF. Full variable domain (rest looked up from reference TRBV19 and TRBJ1-5): DGGITQSPKYLFRKEGQNVTLSCEQNLNHDAMYWYRQDPGQGLRLIYYSQIVNDFQKGDIAEGYSVSREKKESFPLTVTSAQKNPTAFYLCASSIDPGQPQHFGDGTRLSIL.

This clone appeared a single time. The chain uses TRBV7-9 and TRBJ2-3, with TRBD2 as a possible D gene (6 bases). This CDR3 region has 18 residues. In germline, CDR1 is SEHNR, CDR2 FQNEAQ (reference sequence). V was shortened by 1 base and J by 3 bases, with 20 bases between the two germline ends. CDR3 DNA: TGTGCCAGCAGCTTAGGAGTATCGAGCGGAGGGGTAACAGATACGCAGTATTTT. As protein: CASSLGVSSGGVTDTQYF.

This clone occurred a few times. The genes are TRBV5-6 and TRBJ1-1; TRBD1 agrees at 12 bases. The CDR3 runs 19 residues. CDR1 is SGHDT and CDR2 is YYEEEE in the germline V gene. Unmatched junction bases numbered 18, after V lost 4 bases and J lost 5 bases. The DNA of the CDR3 is TGTGCCAGCAGCCCGGGACAGGGGGCGAAAAGTGTCTGGCAAACTGAAGCTTTCTTT. Translating it yields CASSPGQGAKSVWQTEAFF.

The chain uses TRBV6-5 and TRBJ2-7, with 9 bases fitting TRBD1. The CDR3 has 14 residues. Losses at the gene ends were 6 bases for V and 1 base for J; bases not matched to a gene: 4. The germline V gene encodes CDR1 MNHEY and CDR2 SVGAGI. CDR3 residues: CASSPTGGSYEQYF. The DNA of the CDR3 is TGTGCCAGCAGCCCGACAGGGGGGTCCTACGAGCAGTACTTC.

The chain has TRBV2 and TRBJ2-1; 9 bases line up with TRBD2. The CDR3 is 15 residues long. Germline trimming cut 7 bases from V and 6 bases from J; bases unmatched to any gene: 10. Germline-derived CDR1 and CDR2 are SNHLY and FYNNEI. The CDR3 protein is CASKASGAFLNEQFF. CDR3 DNA: TGTGCCAGCAAGGCTAGCGGGGCCTTTCTCAATGAGCAGTTCTTC.

CDR3 region: CASSVEPGPYEQYF. The CDR3 DNA is TGTGCCAGCAGCGTAGAACCAGGGCCCTACGAGCAGTACTTC. The chain couples TRBV9 to TRBJ2-7, with D possibly TRBD1 on 5 matching bases. CDR3 size: 14 residues. Between the trimmed V and J ends, which lost 0 bases and 2 bases, there was a span of 9 bases. Per the germline V gene, CDR1 is SGDLS and CDR2 is YYNGEE.

J is TRBJ2-7 and V is TRBV2, with D maybe TRBD2 (6 bases). The germline V gene has CDR1 SNHLY and CDR2 FYNNEI. With 5 bases removed from V and 1 base from J, the gap between germline ends came to 12 bases. CDR3 length: 14 residues. CDR3: CASSPGTHSYEQYF. The CDR3 bases are TGTGCCAGCAGTCCCGGGACTCATTCCTACGAGCAGTACTTC.

The V gene is TRBV2, the J gene TRBJ2-1; tentatively, D is TRBD1 (6 bases). V lost 7 bases, J lost 9 bases, and 22 bases lay in between. Per the germline V gene, CDR1 is SNHLY and CDR2 is FYNNEI. This CDR3 has 15 residues. The CDR3 region is CASNLMTGGESEQFF. The CDR3 DNA reads TGTGCCAGCAACCTAATGACAGGTGGAGAGAGTGAGCAGTTCTTC. Supplemented by reference TRBV2 and TRBJ2-1, the full variable domain reads EPEVTQTPSHQVTQMGQEVILRCVPISNHLYFYWYRQILGQKVEFLVSFYNNEISEKSEIFDDQFSVERPDGSNFTLKIRSTKLEDSAMYFCASNLMTGGESEQFFGPGTRLTVL.

The CDR3 is CASSPRPSGRVETQYF. Written as DNA, the CDR3 is TGTGCCAGCAGCCCGAGGCCTAGCGGGAGGGTAGAGACCCAGTACTTC. The rearrangement links TRBV28 to TRBJ2-5; 12 bases align to TRBD2. Germline V gives CDR1 MDHEN, CDR2 SYDVKM. There are 16 residues in the CDR3. The V segment lost 6 bases and the J segment 4 bases; nucleotides outside the gene matches: 9.

The J gene is TRBJ2-7, the V gene TRBV5-1; TRBD1 is a possible D gene (7 bases). Germline V gives CDR1 SGHRS, CDR2 YFSETQ. The V and J ends lost 0 bases and 6 bases respectively, with 10 bases between them. The CDR3 runs to 13 residues. The CDR3, as DNA: TGCGCCAGCAGCTTGGGTCAGGGGGGCGAGCAGTACTTC. This gives the protein CASSLGQGGEQYF.

This clone has only a few counts. The CDR3 loop reads CASSASGERNTGELFF. The CDR3, as DNA: TGCGCCAGCAGCGCCTCGGGGGAGCGGAACACCGGGGAGCTGTTTTTT. The rearrangement joins TRBV5-1 to TRBJ2-2; a weak D match, TRBD2 (6 bases). Per the germline V gene, CDR1 is SGHRS and CDR2 is YFSETQ. V lost 4 bases and J 1 base, leaving 14 bases between the germline ends. The CDR3 contains 16 residues.

The chain joins TRBV30 to TRBJ1-2; a weak D match, TRBD1 (6 bases). V lost 1 base and J 4 bases, leaving 16 bases between the germline ends. The CDR3 consists of 15 residues. In germline, CDR1 is GTSNPN, CDR2 SVGIG (reference sequence). The CDR3 bases are TGTGCCTGGAGTGAGGGGGGGGGTCGAAGCTATGGCTACACCTTC. It codes for CAWSEGGGRSYGYTF.

This chain connects TRBV29-1 to TRBJ2-7, with TRBD2 identical over 8 bases. This CDR3 contains 13 residues. Germline V gene lookup returns CDR1 SQVTM and CDR2 ANQGSEA. V gave up 6 bases and J gave up 7 bases; unmatched junction bases: 11. Here the CDR3 reads CSVGRREVGEQYF. The CDR3 DNA is TGCAGCGTGGGCCGGCGGGAGGTTGGAGAGCAGTACTTC.

The count of this clone is one. The rearrangement links TRBV5-1 to TRBJ2-1; D is undetermined. V was clipped by 1 base and J by 10 bases, with 12 bases between them. Germline loops: CDR1 SGHRS, CDR2 YFSETQ. The CDR3 contains 13 residues. This CDR3 reads CASSLPPSPEQFF. CDR3 sequence (DNA): TGCGCCAGCAGCTTGCCTCCTTCCCCGGAGCAGTTCTTC. The complete variable domain, with remaining parts taken from reference TRBV5-1 and TRBJ2-1, reads KAGVTQTPRYLIKTRGQQVTLSCSPISGHRSVSWYQQTPGQGLQFLFEYFSETQRNKGNFPGRFSGRQFSNSRSEMNVSTLELGDSALYLCASSLPPSPEQFFGPGTRLTVL.

The CDR3 DNA is TGTGCCTGGGCCCGGGACAGGCAAGAGACCCAGTACTTC. Residues: CAWARDRQETQYF. The J gene is TRBJ2-5, the V gene TRBV30, with 8 bases matching TRBD1. The CDR3 totals 13 residues. Looked up from germline, CDR1 is GTSNPN and CDR2 is SVGIG (reference sequence). V lost 5 bases, J lost 2 bases, and 4 bases stayed unmatched.

The J gene is TRBJ2-4, the V gene TRBV7-9; D perhaps matches TRBD2 (6 bases). The germline V and J ends were trimmed by 6 bases and 10 bases, with 10 bases remaining between them. CDR3 length equals 11 residues. Germline CDR1 SEHNR, CDR2 FQNEAQ (reference sequence). CDR3 coding DNA: TGTGCCAGCAGTTCTGGGGGGATTCAGTACTTC. It encodes CASSSGGIQYF.

The chain uses TRBV6-5 and TRBJ2-2, with D possibly matching TRBD1 (6 bases). The CDR3 loop spans 15 amino acids. V was clipped by 7 bases and J by 2 bases, with 14 bases between them. CDR1 and CDR2 from the germline V gene are MNHEY and SVGAGI. The CDR3 sequence: CASMPGTPNTGELFF. The CDR3 DNA sequence: TGTGCCAGCATGCCCGGGACACCCAACACCGGGGAGCTGTTTTTT.

The rearrangement uses TRBV4-1 and TRBJ2-7, with 9 bases aligning to TRBD1. The CDR3 has 15 residues. Germline V gene lookup returns CDR1 MGHRA and CDR2 YSYEKL. The V segment lost 3 bases and the J segment 4 bases; nucleotides outside the gene matches: 7. The CDR3 protein is CASSHPGQGEYEQYF. The CDR3 nucleotides are TGCGCCAGCAGCCACCCGGGACAGGGAGAATACGAGCAGTACTTC.

This chain uses TRBV28 with TRBJ2-7; 7 bases map to TRBD2. Germline V gene sequence: CDR1 MDHEN, CDR2 SYDVKM. The length of the CDR3 is 15 residues. The trim removed 6 bases at V and 0 bases at J, leaving 8 bases unmatched. The CDR3 coding sequence is TGTGCCAGCAGCCAGACTAGCCCTATCTCCTACGAGCAGTACTTC. Protein: CASSQTSPISYEQYF.

J is TRBJ2-3 and V is TRBV7-8; D is ambiguous. Germline CDR1 SGHVS, CDR2 FQNEAQ. Between the trimmed V and J ends, which lost 4 bases and 2 bases, there was a span of 4 bases. This CDR3 region has 12 residues. In nucleotides, the CDR3 is TGTGCCAGCAGCTCCAACACAGATACGCAGTATTTT. Protein: CASSSNTDTQYF.

The rearrangement links TRBV5-1 to TRBJ2-2, with 8 bases aligning to TRBD1. J was trimmed by 4 bases and V by 2 bases; bases with no gene match: 4. Germline values: CDR1 SGHRS, CDR2 YFSETQ. The CDR3 spans 15 residues. CDR3 region: CASSLQGGSTGELFF. The CDR3 nucleotides read TGCGCCAGCAGCTTACAGGGGGGAAGCACCGGGGAGCTGTTTTTT.

The chain carries TRBV20-1 and TRBJ1-2; no reliable D call. The V gene's germline CDR1 is DFQATT and CDR2 SNEGSKA (reference sequence). V was clipped by 7 bases and J by 10 bases, with 10 bases between them. There are 9 residues in the CDR3. CDR3 protein: CSENSHYTF. CDR3 coding DNA: TGCAGTGAAAACAGCCACTACACCTTC.

This chain connects TRBV5-6 to TRBJ2-7; D is ambiguous. Germline V gene sequence: CDR1 SGHDT, CDR2 YYEEEE. V lost 4 bases, J lost 7 bases, and 9 bases lay in between. The CDR3 is 11 residues long. The CDR3 reads CASSVTGEQYF. The DNA of the CDR3 is TGTGCCAGCAGCGTGACGGGTGAGCAGTACTTC.

This clone was seen more than once but under ten times. The rearrangement uses TRBV15 and TRBJ1-5; TRBD1 agrees at 8 bases. The CDR3 loop spans 13 amino acids. The V and J ends lost 6 bases and 6 bases, in that order; junction bases with no gene match: 4. The V gene's germline CDR1 is LNHNV and CDR2 YYDKDF (reference sequence). This CDR3 is CATRNRGSQPQHF. In nucleotides, the CDR3 is TGTGCCACCAGGAACAGGGGGAGTCAGCCCCAGCATTTT. Combining the CDR3 with reference TRBV15 and TRBJ1-5 gives the whole variable domain DAMVIQNPRYQVTQFGKPVTLSCSQTLNHNVMYWYQQKSSQAPKLLFHYYDKDFNNEADTPDNFQSRRPNTSFCFLDIRSPGLGDTAMYLCATRNRGSQPQHFGDGTRLSIL.

The V gene is TRBV18, the J gene TRBJ1-4; D is undetermined. The V end lost 2 bases, the J end lost 8 bases, and 12 bases lay between the germline ends. Germline values: CDR1 KGHSH, CDR2 LQKENI. This CDR3 has 14 amino acids. Here the CDR3 reads CASSPGPRWEKLFF. CDR3 DNA sequence: TGTGCCAGCTCACCAGGCCCCAGGTGGGAAAAACTGTTTTTT.

This clone occurred a few times. This chain links TRBV5-6 with TRBJ2-2; the D is unclear. Trimming cost V 1 base and J 4 bases, with 5 bases left between them. There are 13 residues in the CDR3. CDR1 and CDR2 (germline): SGHDT, YYEEEE. The CDR3 reads CASSLTFTGELFF. CDR3 nucleotide sequence: TGTGCCAGCAGCTTGACTTTCACCGGGGAGCTGTTTTTT.